Below are 14 T cell receptor beta chains sequenced from a single sample in a study of spatial heterogeneity in lung cancer. Points from the study as a whole: Counts that tracked tumor mutation counts were those of expanded intratumoral alpha and beta TCRs.

TCRdb analysed the 5' RACE reads with MiXCR anew, one entry per CDR3 protein. The data hold several thousand distinct CDR3 sequences, with about 10% observed a single time. These TCRs' antigens remain unknown. Time point specified: sample taken at primary tumor resection. Sequencing used lung tumor tissue, obtained at surgery. These receptors were collected from a female donor with early-stage non-small cell lung cancer.

This clonotype was observed a few times. CDR3 sequence: CASSRAGGDSPLHF. CDR3 sequence (DNA): TGTGCCAGCAGCCGGGCAGGCGGGGATTCACCCCTCCACTTT. This chain uses TRBV3-1 with TRBJ1-6, with no clear D. The CDR3 is 14 residues long. Germline V gives CDR1 LGHDT, CDR2 YNNKEL (reference sequence). V was clipped by 4 bases and J by 8 bases, with 12 bases between them.

This clonotype has more than one count but fewer than ten. V gene TRBV5-1 combines with J gene TRBJ2-7; TRBD2 aligns across 8 bases. The CDR3 has 19 amino acids. CDR1 and CDR2 (germline): SGHRS, YFSETQ. The trim removed 1 base at V and 3 bases at J, leaving 18 bases unmatched. The CDR3 region has the DNA TGCGCCAGCAGCTTGCGAGCGGGCCAAGCGGGGGTTGTGAACTACGAGCAGTACTTC. Encoded protein: CASSLRAGQAGVVNYEQYF.

V gene TRBV7-2 combines with J gene TRBJ2-7, with D unclear. From germline, CDR1 is SGHTA and CDR2 FQGNSA. V was shortened by 3 bases and J by 1 base, with 13 bases between the two germline ends. The CDR3 consists of 15 residues. This CDR3 reads CASSFQRTSSYEQYF. Written as DNA, the CDR3 is TGTGCCAGCAGCTTTCAGCGAACTTCTTCCTACGAGCAGTACTTC.

The chain joins TRBV7-6 to TRBJ2-3; TRBD2 matches 10 bases. Germline V gene sequence: CDR1 SGHVS, CDR2 FNYEAQ. There are 17 residues in the CDR3. Losses at the gene ends were 1 base for V and 2 bases for J; bases not matched to a gene: 6. The CDR3 region has the DNA TGTGCCAGCAGCTTAGTTTCTAGCGGGAGTTTCACAGATACGCAGTATTTT. It translates to CASSLVSSGSFTDTQYF.

This clonotype is medium-sized within its sample. This rearrangement joins TRBV29-1 to TRBJ2-2; D tentatively reads TRBD1 or TRBD2 (5 bases each). CDR1 and CDR2 (germline): SQVTM, ANQGSEA. This CDR3 contains 15 residues. V was shortened by 4 bases and J by 2 bases, with 14 bases between the two germline ends. CDR3 amino acids: CSVVEGSVNTGELFF. DNA for the CDR3: TGCAGCGTTGTAGAGGGGAGTGTAAACACCGGGGAGCTGTTTTTT.

This clonotype was observed many times. This chain joins TRBV12-3 or TRBV12-4 and TRBJ1-5; no firm D call. V was cut by 2 bases and J by 2 bases, with 13 bases left in between. The CDR3 loop spans 16 amino acids. The DNA for the CDR3 is TGTGCCAGCAGTTTAAGGGTAGTCGGCCGCAATCAGCCCCAGCATTTT. Translated, it gives CASSLRVVGRNQPQHF.

This clonotype was observed many times. DNA of the CDR3: TGTGCCATCAGTGGAAACCGGGACAGAAACACTGAAGCTTTCTTT. Translating it yields CAISGNRDRNTEAFF. V and J are TRBV10-3 and TRBJ1-1; 7 bases are a match to TRBD1. The trim removed 4 bases at V and 2 bases at J, leaving 7 bases unmatched. The CDR3 is 15 amino acids. Germline CDR1 ENHRY, CDR2 SYGVKD.

This chain joins TRBV11-2 and TRBJ1-3; 8 bases agree with TRBD1. In germline, CDR1 is SGHAT, CDR2 FQNNGV. With V trimmed by 5 bases and J by 1 base, 10 bases remained unmatched. The CDR3 runs 17 residues. CDR3 in DNA: TGTGCCAGCAGCCAAGAGTCCAGGGGGCCATCTGGAAACACCATATATTTT. It translates to CASSQESRGPSGNTIYF.

This clonotype was seen a few times. The chain links TRBV9 to TRBJ2-2; TRBD1 agrees at 10 bases. Trimming took 4 bases from V and 4 from J; bases not matched to a gene: 7. CDR3 size: 16 residues. The germline gives CDR1 SGDLS, CDR2 YYNGEE. CDR3 sequence: CASSPGQGRGTGELFF. The CDR3 DNA reads TGTGCCAGCAGCCCGGGACAGGGGCGGGGCACCGGGGAGCTGTTTTTT.

There are a few counts of this clonotype. The CDR3 bases are TGTGCCAGCAGTCCCAACAGGGGGCGCGGATTGAGCACCTTC. This encodes CASSPNRGRGLSTF. V usage is TRBV27 and J usage is TRBJ1-2; the match to TRBD1 covers 9 bases. The ends lost 5 bases at V and 13 bases at J; junction bases unmatched: 14. There are 14 residues in the CDR3. CDR1 and CDR2 from the germline V gene are MNHEY and SMNVEV (reference sequence).

This clonotype showed up just a few times. The chain recombines TRBV10-2 with TRBJ2-1; TRBD2 matches at 7 bases. Losses at the gene ends were 5 bases for V and 0 bases for J; bases not matched to a gene: 7. Germline loops: CDR1 WSHSY, CDR2 SAAADI. The CDR3 covers 16 residues. CDR3 nucleotides: TGCGCCAGCAGTTATAGGAGCGGGGACTCCTACAATGAGCAGTTCTTC. Translated: CASSYRSGDSYNEQFF.

This clonotype was detected only a few times. The CDR3 DNA follows: TGTGCCAGCAGCCCGGCGGGGATTTCAACCACTGAAGCTTTCTTT. Amino acid sequence: CASSPAGISTTEAFF. The V call is TRBV7-9, the J call TRBJ1-1, with D unclear. The germline gives CDR1 SEHNR, CDR2 FQNEAQ (reference sequence). The CDR3 length is 15 residues. The germline V and J ends were trimmed by 5 bases and 4 bases, with 17 bases remaining between them.

This clonotype was detected many times. This rearrangement joins TRBV20-1 to TRBJ1-2; D might be TRBD1 (5 bases). V shed 0 bases and J shed 4 bases, with 12 bases lying between them. The CDR3 is 14 amino acids. Germline loops: CDR1 DFQATT, CDR2 SNEGSKA (reference sequence). CDR3 DNA sequence: TGCAGTGCTAGAGATTCCCAGGGTGGCTATGGCTACACCTTC. Its protein product is CSARDSQGGYGYTF.

This clonotype was seen only a few times. J is TRBJ2-1 and V is TRBV5-1, with D unresolved. V was shortened by 6 bases and J by 0 bases, with 13 bases between the two germline ends. The CDR3 runs to 15 residues. Germline loops: CDR1 SGHRS, CDR2 YFSETQ. CDR3 amino acids: CASNWGSSSYNEQFF. CDR3 nucleotides: TGCGCCAGCAACTGGGGTTCCAGCTCCTACAATGAGCAGTTCTTC.